This TCR beta chain comes out of a study of TIL therapy for anti-PD-1-resistant metastatic lung cancer. Time point here: pre-treatment sample, taken before nivolumab and TIL therapy. Germline assignment: CDR1 LGHNA and CDR2 YSLEER. The CDR3 is 18 residues long. Trimming removed 1 base at V and 1 base at J, with 18 bases between. Sequencing used immunoSEQ v3. Each library reached about 2 million read pairs, or about 5-6 million at deep level. The data were produced by immunoSEQ multiplex PCR, yet TCRdb's version contains in-frame clones alone and is incomplete. The data show roughly 58,000 clones, with over 75% seen just once and less than 3% held by the top ten.

The chain joins TRBV4-3 to TRBJ2-3; tentative D call: TRBD2 (7 bases). The input for sequencing was blood, taken at baseline. This receptor was taken from a person between 25 and 80 years old with non-small cell lung cancer. CDR3 bases: TGCGCCAGCAGCCAAGCACCCGGGGGGCCGGTCGGCACAGATACGCAGTATTTT. Translated, it gives CASSQAPGGPVGTDTQYF.